Sequencing of this TCR beta chain was carried out in a study of beta chain features in type 1 diabetes. A single heparinised blood sample, averaging around 120 mL, was obtained per donor. The study reverse transcribed the entire isolated RNA, so it sequenced expressed TCRB transcripts. Only in-frame clones appear in the TCRdb table, and some are missing; sequencing was by immunoSEQ multiplex PCR. The sample shows over 120,000 clones, roughly 10% of them seen only once. Germline V CDR1 and CDR2: SGHRS, YFSETQ. There are 15 residues in the CDR3. Between the trimmed V and J ends, which lost 0 bases and 3 bases, there was a span of 7 bases.

V gene TRBV5-1 combines with J gene TRBJ1-6; D gene uncertain. Sequencing used naive CD4+ T cells from blood. The sequence was obtained from a young man in good health. The CDR3 spells CASSLVTGYNSPLHF. CDR3 coding DNA: TGCGCCAGCAGCTTGGTTACGGGCTATAATTCACCCCTCCACTTT.